The 14 T cell receptor beta chains below were found in one sample sequenced in a study of shared clonotypes between healthy human individuals. Measured with immunoSEQ multiplex PCR; TCRdb has only the in-frame clones, and not every one. The sample has 75,000 to 100,000 clones; about half are singletons. Sample: PBMCs. All receptors come from a woman aged 35 to 49 in good health. Some clones in this sample may be carry-over from other donors' samples.

This clone was detected once. V gene TRBV29-1 combines with J gene TRBJ1-2, with TRBD1 matching over 9 bases. This CDR3 spans 12 amino acids. Germline CDR1 and CDR2: SQVTM and ANQGSEA. The trim removed 7 bases at V and 0 bases at J, leaving 0 bases unmatched. The CDR3 sequence: CSGQGANYGYTF. DNA of the CDR3: TGCAGCGGACAGGGGGCTAACTATGGCTACACCTTC.

The chain combines TRBV4-1 with TRBJ1-4; D remains ambiguous. Germline V gene sequence: CDR1 MGHRA, CDR2 YSYEKL. The CDR3 sequence is 14 residues long. Trimming took 7 bases from V and 5 from J, leaving 14 bases between them. The CDR3 region has the DNA TGCGCCAGCACCCCGGGAAGTGACAATGAAAAACTGTTTTTT. As protein: CASTPGSDNEKLFF.

This sequence joins TRBV6-1 and TRBJ2-7, with D possibly TRBD1 on 5 matching bases. V was clipped by 1 base and J by 0 bases, with 10 bases between them. This CDR3 has 15 amino acids. The germline CDR1 and CDR2 sequences are MNHNS and SASEGT. CDR3 in DNA: TGTGCCAGCAGTGAAGGTCCAGGGTTCTCCTACGAGCAGTACTTC. It yields the protein CASSEGPGFSYEQYF.

As DNA, the CDR3 is TGTGCCAGCAGTCTCTCGGGCCAGGGGAGGAATGAAAAACTGTTTTTT. Its translation is CASSLSGQGRNEKLFF. The genes are TRBV28 and TRBJ1-4; D is perhaps TRBD1 (6 bases). Trimming pared 5 bases from V and 5 bases from J, leaving 18 bases between. The CDR3 runs to 16 residues. The germline V gene encodes CDR1 MDHEN and CDR2 SYDVKM.

This chain connects TRBV5-6 to TRBJ2-3; D is unclear. Germline values: CDR1 SGHDT, CDR2 YYEEEE. Trimming shortened V by 0 bases and J by 4 bases, and 3 bases separated the two germline ends. This CDR3 region has 12 residues. CDR3 region: CASSLGADTQYF. The CDR3 DNA sequence: TGTGCCAGCAGCTTGGGCGCAGATACGCAGTATTTT.

The chain carries TRBV6-6 and TRBJ2-5; 9 positions match TRBD2. The trim removed 5 bases at V and 1 base at J, leaving 5 bases unmatched. The CDR3 extends over 15 amino acids. Per the germline V gene, CDR1 is MNHNY and CDR2 is SVGAGI (reference sequence). DNA of the CDR3: TGTGCCAGCAGTGCGAGCGGGAGGCCCCAAGAGACCCAGTACTTC. Translation: CASSASGRPQETQYF.

The table lists this clone with many counts. The rearrangement joins TRBV7-2 to TRBJ1-2; 9 nucleotides line up with TRBD1. CDR1 and CDR2 from the germline V gene are SGHTA and FQGNSA. The CDR3 sequence is 15 residues long. Trimming at V came to 5 bases and at J to 7 bases, leaving 11 bases not matched to a gene. Here the CDR3 reads CASSQRTGAPGGYTF. As DNA, the CDR3 is TGTGCCAGCAGCCAGAGGACAGGGGCCCCTGGTGGCTACACCTTC.

This clone was counted ten times or more. This chain joins TRBV7-8 and TRBJ1-5; D possibly corresponds to TRBD1 (5 bases). The germline V gene has CDR1 SGHVS and CDR2 FQNEAQ. The CDR3 is 14 amino acids. Trimming stripped 5 bases from V and 6 bases from J, with 14 bases between. CDR3 residues: CASSGRGVRQPQHF. CDR3 DNA: TGTGCCAGCAGCGGGAGAGGGGTTCGTCAGCCCCAGCATTTT.

Regarding this clone: A far larger clone is just one base off, so this is likely a read error. Other nucleotide sequences in the sample specify the same CDR3. CDR3 nucleotides: TGTGCCAGCAGCCAGCCAGACAGGGAGGTCGTTGGCTACACCTTC. Amino acid sequence: CASSQPDREVVGYTF. The genes are TRBV4-2 and TRBJ1-2, with 7 positions matching TRBD1. The CDR3 consists of 15 residues. Germline CDR1 LGHNA, CDR2 YNFKEQ. V lost 3 bases and J lost 7; bases outside the gene matches: 11.

This chain links TRBV5-6 with TRBJ1-3; perhaps TRBD1 as D (5 bases). The germline V gene encodes CDR1 SGHDT and CDR2 YYEEEE. Trimming took 2 bases from V and 0 from J, leaving 12 bases between them. The CDR3 length is 16 residues. Written as DNA, the CDR3 is TGTGCCAGCAGCTTCCGGTTTCAGGGCTCTGGAAACACCATATATTTT. This codes for CASSFRFQGSGNTIYF.

This chain connects TRBV6-1 to TRBJ2-7; 10 bases align to TRBD1. Germline trimming cut 6 bases from V and 3 bases from J; bases unmatched to any gene: 8. This CDR3 is 15 amino acids long. Germline-derived CDR1 and CDR2 are MNHNS and SASEGT. This CDR3 reads CASRVGTGEIYEQYF. The CDR3, as DNA: TGTGCCAGCAGGGTTGGGACAGGGGAAATCTACGAGCAGTACTTC.

V gene TRBV7-8 combines with J gene TRBJ2-7, with TRBD2 identical over 8 bases. J was trimmed by 2 bases and V by 0 bases; bases with no gene match: 9. The CDR3 contains 17 residues. Germline CDR1 reads SGHVS; CDR2 reads FQNEAQ. The CDR3 loop reads CASSLARVAGSPYEQYF. CDR3 bases: TGTGCCAGCAGCTTAGCACGGGTAGCGGGGTCCCCCTACGAGCAGTACTTC.

The genes are TRBV6-5 and TRBJ1-6, with D possibly TRBD1 on 5 matching bases. The V gene's germline CDR1 is MNHEY and CDR2 SVGAGI. V was cut by 2 bases and J by 14 bases, with 16 bases left in between. The CDR3 length is 14 residues. Here the CDR3 reads CASSYAYRRTALHF. CDR3 bases: TGTGCCAGCAGTTACGCATACAGGAGGACTGCCCTCCACTTT.

This rearrangement joins TRBV11-1 to TRBJ1-2; D gene uncertain. CDR1 and CDR2 from the germline V gene are SGHAT and FQDESV (reference sequence). V was cut by 4 bases and J by 6 bases, with 18 bases left in between. The length of the CDR3 is 15 residues. CDR3 region: CASSSGRGEFNGYTF. CDR3 bases: TGTGCCAGCAGCTCCGGACGCGGGGAATTCAATGGCTACACCTTC.